The source of this T cell receptor (beta chain) is a study of blood T cell repertoires in COVID-19 (dated by TCRdb to 2018 to 2021). With regard to the full study: The collaborator samples originated in the United States, Italy and Spain and spanned the acute and convalescent phases of COVID-19. The prospective study material was composed of cDNA or gDNA derived from T cells, B-cell-depleted T cells, or PBMCs. Deeply sampled blood TCRbeta repertoires from subjects exposed to, actively infected with, or recovered from COVID-19 were included in the dataset. The repertoires were made available in a free public database intended to serve as a resource for research on the immune response to SARS-CoV-2. The samples were drawn from the first 160 participants of the ongoing ImmuneRACE study and from over 950 subjects provided by 6 global collaborators. Nearly every sample came with metadata listing a de-identified subject ID, COVID-19 status, age in years and sex. Where HLA class I and class II types were available, the types were taken from metadata supplied by the sample provider, not from assay-based typing. Broader findings and caveats from the paper: How much clinical and demographic metadata was included differed by source and by participant, and the metadata was provided uncurated.

Whole blood was collected in K2EDTA tubes by collaborating institutions according to the institutions' own protocols. For TCRbeta analysis, collaborators shipped samples as frozen whole blood, isolated PBMCs, or DNA extracted from either of those sample types. The table lists this clone with many counts. The antigen this receptor binds is unknown. It has no much larger one-base neighbor in the sample; base qualities were not kept. TCRbeta CDR3 regions were amplified from genomic DNA using the immunoSEQ Assay, a bias-controlled multiplex PCR. The authors processed their data as follows. Within the assay, amplification of reference gene primers was used to estimate how many nucleated cells each sample contained. To quantify the absolute abundance of each unique TCRbeta CDR3 rearrangement, sequence reads were collapsed and filtered. For each sample, productive Simpson clonality was calculated as the square root of Simpson's diversity index over productive rearrangements. The source is immuneACCESS, and TCRdb retained only in-frame sequences with V and J called. Part of the clones is not carried over; for the studies checked, unresolved V genes explain less than half of this, and the remainder is unexplained. From that table come the V and J calls and clone size; the DNA was used to work out D and trimming. This sample comprises about 210,000 clones, roughly 81% of them detected only once. Roughly 8% of the sample is taken by the ten largest.

Looking up the germline V gene (reference sequence) yields CDR1 SEHNR and CDR2 FQNEAQ. Cut back by 5 bases and 2 bases, the V and J ends lie 9 bases apart. The CDR3 numbers 13 residues from cysteine through phenylalanine. Just the 39-base CDR3 DNA is kept, in frame starting at base 1. Material: peripheral blood. Rearrangement joined TRBV7-9 to TRBJ1-2, with TRBD1 as a weak D call on 5 bases. This sequence was found in a woman aged 45-60 years with active or convalescent COVID-19. The nucleotides read TGTGCCAGCAGCGAACAGGAGAACTATGGCTACACCTTC. It encodes CASSEQENYGYTF.